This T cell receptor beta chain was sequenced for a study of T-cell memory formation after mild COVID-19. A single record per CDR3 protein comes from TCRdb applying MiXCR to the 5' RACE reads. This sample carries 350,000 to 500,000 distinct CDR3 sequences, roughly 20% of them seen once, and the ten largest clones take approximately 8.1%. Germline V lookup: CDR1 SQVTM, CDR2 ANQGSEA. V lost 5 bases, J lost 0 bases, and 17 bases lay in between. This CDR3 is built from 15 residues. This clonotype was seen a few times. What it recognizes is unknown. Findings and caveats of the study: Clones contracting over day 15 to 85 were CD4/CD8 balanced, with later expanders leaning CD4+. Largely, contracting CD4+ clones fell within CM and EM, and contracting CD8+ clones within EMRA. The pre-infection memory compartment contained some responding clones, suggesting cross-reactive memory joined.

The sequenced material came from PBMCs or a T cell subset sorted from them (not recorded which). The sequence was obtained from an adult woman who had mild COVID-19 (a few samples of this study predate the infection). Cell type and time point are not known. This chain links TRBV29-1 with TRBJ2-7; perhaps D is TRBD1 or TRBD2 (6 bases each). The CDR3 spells CSVREVRGASYEQYF. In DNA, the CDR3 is TGCAGCGTTCGGGAAGTGAGGGGGGCCTCCTACGAGCAGTACTTC.